This TCR beta chain was profiled in a study of blood T cell repertoires in COVID-19. Overall study context: Samples representing acute and convalescent COVID-19 were sourced from the United States, Italy and Spain. Sources were T cells, B-cell-depleted T cells, or PBMCs; the material itself was cDNA or gDNA.

V shed 0 bases and J shed 0 bases, with 9 bases lying between them. The germline gives CDR1 LGHNA, CDR2 YSLEER. The CDR3 covers 16 residues. This clone was recorded a few times. Source study methods: Amplified reference gene primers provided the basis for estimating nucleated cell counts. Repertoires were generated with immunoSEQ multiplex PCR, while TCRdb's copy carries only in-frame clones and drops some. The V and J calls and clone size come from that table; D and trimming were worked out from the DNA. The data contain 59,000 or so clones, about nine tenths of them seen just once; the ten biggest clones take up around 1.5%.

The clonotype was recovered from a human donor in a cohort sampled during active COVID-19. This rearrangement joins TRBV4-3 to TRBJ1-5; D call uncertain. The specimen was peripheral blood. The DNA of the CDR3 is TGCGCCAGCAGCCAAGAGAGGAGTTATAGCAATCAGCCCCAGCATTTT. Its translation is CASSQERSYSNQPQHF.